This TCR beta chain was sequenced for a study of T-cell memory formation after mild COVID-19. Overall study: TCR clusters were largely donor specific. Broader study findings: Mainly in CM and EM were contracting CD4+ clones; CD8+ were in EMRA. The finding that pre-infection memory included some responding clones suggested that cross-reactive memory joined.

Amplification by 5'RACE using constant-segment primers produced TCR alpha and TCR beta cDNA libraries that carried sample barcodes and UMIs. TCRdb itself ran the 5' RACE reads through MiXCR, one entry per CDR3 protein. The repertoire holds almost 350,000 distinct CDR3 sequences, with 20% to 25% as singletons. Germline CDR1 reads MDHEN; CDR2 reads SYDVKM. This CDR3 region has 14 residues. V was clipped by 1 base and J by 4 bases, with 10 bases between them. Comment on this clonotype: Its antigen is unidentified.

This receptor was taken from a man younger than 35 who had mild COVID-19 (a few samples of this study predate the infection). Cell type and time point are not known. Input material: PBMCs or a T cell subset sorted from them (not recorded which). This rearrangement joins TRBV28 to TRBJ1-2; D remains ambiguous. The CDR3 DNA is TGTGCCAGCAGTTTATTACCGGGTGGCTATGGCTACACCTTC. Protein: CASSLLPGGYGYTF.